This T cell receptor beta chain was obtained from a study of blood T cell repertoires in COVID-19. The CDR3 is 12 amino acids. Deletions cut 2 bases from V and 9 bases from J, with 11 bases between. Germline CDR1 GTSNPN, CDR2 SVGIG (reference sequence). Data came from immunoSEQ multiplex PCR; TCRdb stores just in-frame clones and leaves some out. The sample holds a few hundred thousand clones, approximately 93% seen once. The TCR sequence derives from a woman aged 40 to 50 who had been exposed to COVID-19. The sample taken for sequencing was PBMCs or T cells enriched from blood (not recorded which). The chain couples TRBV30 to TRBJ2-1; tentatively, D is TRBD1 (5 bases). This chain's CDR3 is CAWSLRTPEQFF. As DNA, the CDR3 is TGTGCCTGGAGTCTCCGGACACCTGAGCAGTTCTTC.